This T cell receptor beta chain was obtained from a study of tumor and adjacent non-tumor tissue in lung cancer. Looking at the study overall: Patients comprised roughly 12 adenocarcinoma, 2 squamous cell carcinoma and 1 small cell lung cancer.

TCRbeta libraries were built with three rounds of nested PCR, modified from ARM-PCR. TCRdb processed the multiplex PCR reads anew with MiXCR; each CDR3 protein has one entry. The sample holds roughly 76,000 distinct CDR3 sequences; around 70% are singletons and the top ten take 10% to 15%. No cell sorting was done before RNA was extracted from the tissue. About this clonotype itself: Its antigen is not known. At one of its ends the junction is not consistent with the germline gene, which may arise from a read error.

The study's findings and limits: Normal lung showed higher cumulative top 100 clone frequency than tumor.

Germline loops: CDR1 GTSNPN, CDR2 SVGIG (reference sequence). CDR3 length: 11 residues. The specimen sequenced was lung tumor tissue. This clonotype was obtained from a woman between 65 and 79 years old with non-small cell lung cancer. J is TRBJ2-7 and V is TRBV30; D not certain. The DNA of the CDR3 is TGTGCCTGGGAGGCTGTCTACGAGCAATACTTC. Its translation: CAWEAVYEQYF.